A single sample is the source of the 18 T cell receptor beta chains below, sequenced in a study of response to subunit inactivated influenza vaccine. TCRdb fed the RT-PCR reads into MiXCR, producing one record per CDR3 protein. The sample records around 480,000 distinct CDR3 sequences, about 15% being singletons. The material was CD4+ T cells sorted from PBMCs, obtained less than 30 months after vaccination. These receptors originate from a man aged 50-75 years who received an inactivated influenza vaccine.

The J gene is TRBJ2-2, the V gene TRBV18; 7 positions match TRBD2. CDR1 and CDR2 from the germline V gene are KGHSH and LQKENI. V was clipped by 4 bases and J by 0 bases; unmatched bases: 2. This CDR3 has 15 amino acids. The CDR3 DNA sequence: TGTGCCAGCTCACTACTAGCGTCGAACACCGGGGAGCTGTTTTTT. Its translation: CASSLLASNTGELFF.

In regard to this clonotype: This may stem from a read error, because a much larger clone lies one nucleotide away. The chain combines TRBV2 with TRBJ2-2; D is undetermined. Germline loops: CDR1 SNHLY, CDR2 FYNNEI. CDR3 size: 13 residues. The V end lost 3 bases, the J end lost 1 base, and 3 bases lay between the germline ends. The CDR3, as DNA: TGTGCCAGCAGTGACGAGAACACCGGGGAGCTGTTTTTT. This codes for CASSDENTGELFF.

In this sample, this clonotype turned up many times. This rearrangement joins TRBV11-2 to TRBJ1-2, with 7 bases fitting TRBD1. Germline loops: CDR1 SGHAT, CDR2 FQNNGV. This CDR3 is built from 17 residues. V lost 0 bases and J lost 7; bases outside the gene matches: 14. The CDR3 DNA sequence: TGTGCCAGCAGCTTAGACTTTAGGAGACAGGGTGTTATTGGCTACACCTTC. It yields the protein CASSLDFRRQGVIGYTF.

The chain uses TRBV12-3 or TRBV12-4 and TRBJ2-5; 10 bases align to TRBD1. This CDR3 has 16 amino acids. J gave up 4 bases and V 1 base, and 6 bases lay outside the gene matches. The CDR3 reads CASSLGRDRGRETQYF. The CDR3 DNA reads TGTGCCAGCAGTTTAGGACGGGACAGGGGCCGAGAGACCCAGTACTTC.

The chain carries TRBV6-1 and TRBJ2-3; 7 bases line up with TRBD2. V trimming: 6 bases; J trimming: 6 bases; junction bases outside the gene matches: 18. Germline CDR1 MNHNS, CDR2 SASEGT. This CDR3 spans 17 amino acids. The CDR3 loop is CASRKRTGGSLRDTQYF. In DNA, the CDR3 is TGTGCCAGCAGAAAAAGAACAGGCGGGAGTTTAAGGGATACGCAGTATTTT.

The CDR3 DNA sequence: TGCGCCAGCAGTGAGGGGCCAGGGGCCTGGGAGCAGTACTTC. Encoded protein: CASSEGPGAWEQYF. This chain uses TRBV10-1 with TRBJ2-7; a weak D match, TRBD1 (6 bases). The V gene's germline CDR1 is WNHNN and CDR2 SYGVQD (reference sequence). This CDR3 is built from 14 residues. Trimming pared 2 bases from V and 7 bases from J, leaving 15 bases between.

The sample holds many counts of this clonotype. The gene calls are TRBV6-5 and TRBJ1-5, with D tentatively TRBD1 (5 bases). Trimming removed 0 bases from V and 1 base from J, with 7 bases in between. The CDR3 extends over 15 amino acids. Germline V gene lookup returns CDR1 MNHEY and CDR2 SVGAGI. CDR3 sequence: CASSYSGGSNQPQHF. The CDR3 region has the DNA TGTGCCAGCAGTTACTCGGGGGGAAGCAATCAGCCCCAGCATTTT.

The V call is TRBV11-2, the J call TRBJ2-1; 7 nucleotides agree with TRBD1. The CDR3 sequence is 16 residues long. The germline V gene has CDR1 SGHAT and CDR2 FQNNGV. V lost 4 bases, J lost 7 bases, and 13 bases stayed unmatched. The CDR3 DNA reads TGTGCCAGCAGCTCGACAGGGAAAGGGGCCGGGAATGAGCAGTTCTTC. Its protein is CASSSTGKGAGNEQFF.

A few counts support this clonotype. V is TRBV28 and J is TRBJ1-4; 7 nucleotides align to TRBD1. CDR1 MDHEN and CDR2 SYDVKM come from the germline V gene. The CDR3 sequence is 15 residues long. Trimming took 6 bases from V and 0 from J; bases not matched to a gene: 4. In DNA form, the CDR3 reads TGTGCCAGCAGGAATGACAGGGCAACTAATGAAAAACTGTTTTTT. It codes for CASRNDRATNEKLFF.

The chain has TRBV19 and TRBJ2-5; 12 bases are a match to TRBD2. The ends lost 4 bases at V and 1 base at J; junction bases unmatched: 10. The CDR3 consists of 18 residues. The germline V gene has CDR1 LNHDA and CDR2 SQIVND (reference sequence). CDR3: CASSTILGLAGTQETQYF. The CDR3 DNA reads TGTGCCAGTAGTACTATTCTCGGACTAGCGGGAACCCAAGAGACCCAGTACTTC.

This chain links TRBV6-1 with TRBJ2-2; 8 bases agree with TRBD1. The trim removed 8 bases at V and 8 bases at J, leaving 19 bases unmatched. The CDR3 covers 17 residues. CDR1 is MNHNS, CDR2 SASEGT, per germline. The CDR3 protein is CASGHGGGQGSSGELFF. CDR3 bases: TGTGCCAGCGGCCACGGGGGAGGACAGGGAAGTTCGGGGGAGCTGTTTTTT.

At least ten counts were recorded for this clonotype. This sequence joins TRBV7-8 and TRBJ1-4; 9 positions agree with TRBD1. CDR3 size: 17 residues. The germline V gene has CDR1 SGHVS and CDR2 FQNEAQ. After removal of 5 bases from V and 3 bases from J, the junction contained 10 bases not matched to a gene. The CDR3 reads CASSPLQGARANEKLFF. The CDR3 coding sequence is TGTGCCAGCAGCCCGTTACAGGGGGCGAGGGCTAATGAAAAACTGTTTTTT.

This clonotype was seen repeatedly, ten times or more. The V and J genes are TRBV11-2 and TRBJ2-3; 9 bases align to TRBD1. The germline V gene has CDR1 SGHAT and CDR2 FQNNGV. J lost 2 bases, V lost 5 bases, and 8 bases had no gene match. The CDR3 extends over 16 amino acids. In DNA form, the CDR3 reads TGTGCCAGCAGCCAGACGACAGGGGGTCTCACAGATACGCAGTATTTT. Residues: CASSQTTGGLTDTQYF.

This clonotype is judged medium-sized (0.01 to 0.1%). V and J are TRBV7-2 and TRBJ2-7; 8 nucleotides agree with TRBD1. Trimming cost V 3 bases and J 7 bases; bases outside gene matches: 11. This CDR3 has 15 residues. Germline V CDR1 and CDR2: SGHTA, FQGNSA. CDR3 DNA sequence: TGTGCCAGCAGCTTTGGTTCGGGACAGGCGAAAGAGCAGTACTTC. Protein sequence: CASSFGSGQAKEQYF. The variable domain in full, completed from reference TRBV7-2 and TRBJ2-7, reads GAGVSQSPSNKVTEKGKDVELRCDPISGHTALYWYRQSLGQGLEFLIYFQGNSAPDKSGLPSDRFSAERTGGSVSTLTIQRTQQEDSAVYLCASSFGSGQAKEQYFGPGTRLTVT.

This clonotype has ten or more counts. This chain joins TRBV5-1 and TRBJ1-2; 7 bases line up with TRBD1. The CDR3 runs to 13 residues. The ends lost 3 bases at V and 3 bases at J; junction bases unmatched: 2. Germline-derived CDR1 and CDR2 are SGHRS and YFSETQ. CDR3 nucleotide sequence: TGCGCCAGCAGCTCTACAGGGGACTATGGCTACACCTTC. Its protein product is CASSSTGDYGYTF.

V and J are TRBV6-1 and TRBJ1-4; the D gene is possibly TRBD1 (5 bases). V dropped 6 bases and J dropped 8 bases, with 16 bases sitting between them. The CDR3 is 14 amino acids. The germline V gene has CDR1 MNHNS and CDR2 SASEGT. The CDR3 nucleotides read TGTGCCAGCAGGCAGGCCTCTTCAGGGGAAAAACTGTTTTTT. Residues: CASRQASSGEKLFF.

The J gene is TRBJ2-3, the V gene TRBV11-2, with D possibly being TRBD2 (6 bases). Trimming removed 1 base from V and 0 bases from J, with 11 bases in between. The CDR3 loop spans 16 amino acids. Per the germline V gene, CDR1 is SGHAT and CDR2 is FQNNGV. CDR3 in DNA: TGTGCCAGCAGCTTAGTGGAGGGATTAAGCACAGATACGCAGTATTTT. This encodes CASSLVEGLSTDTQYF. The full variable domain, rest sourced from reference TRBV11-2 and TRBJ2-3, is EAGVAQSPRYKIIEKRQSVAFWCNPISGHATLYWYQQILGQGPKLLIQFQNNGVVDDSQLPKDRFSAERLKGVDSTLKIQPAKLEDSAVYLCASSLVEGLSTDTQYFGPGTRLTVL.

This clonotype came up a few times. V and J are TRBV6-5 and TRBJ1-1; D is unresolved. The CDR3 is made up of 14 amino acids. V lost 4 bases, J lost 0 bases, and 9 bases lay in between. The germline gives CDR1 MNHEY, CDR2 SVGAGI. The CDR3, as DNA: TGTGCCAGCAGTTCTGGCAGTCTGAACACTGAAGCTTTCTTT. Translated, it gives CASSSGSLNTEAFF.